This T cell receptor (beta chain) emerged from a study of blood T cell repertoires in COVID-19. Study background: Both acute and convalescent COVID-19 samples were obtained from the United States, Italy and Spain. The cDNA or gDNA used as material had been derived from T cells, B-cell-depleted T cells, or PBMCs.

In the original analysis: How many nucleated cells were present was estimated from reference gene primer amplification. Here immunoSEQ multiplex PCR was the method, and the copy in TCRdb shows in-frame clones only, minus some. Clonal size and the V and J genes are those of that table, whereas D and trimming came from the DNA. The sample contains roughly 25,000 clones, just over 85% of which appear only once. Germline CDR1 SGHTA, CDR2 FQGNSA. The CDR3 loop spans 14 amino acids. Trimming removed 6 bases at V and 5 bases at J, with 16 bases between. The chain has TRBV7-2 and TRBJ1-1; perhaps TRBD1 as D (5 bases). This sequence was found in a woman of 80 years or more with acute or convalescent COVID-19. The sample comprised peripheral blood. The CDR3 here is CASSLRAGLTEAFF. The CDR3, as DNA: TGTGCCAGCAGTTTAAGGGCAGGGTTGACTGAAGCTTTCTTT.